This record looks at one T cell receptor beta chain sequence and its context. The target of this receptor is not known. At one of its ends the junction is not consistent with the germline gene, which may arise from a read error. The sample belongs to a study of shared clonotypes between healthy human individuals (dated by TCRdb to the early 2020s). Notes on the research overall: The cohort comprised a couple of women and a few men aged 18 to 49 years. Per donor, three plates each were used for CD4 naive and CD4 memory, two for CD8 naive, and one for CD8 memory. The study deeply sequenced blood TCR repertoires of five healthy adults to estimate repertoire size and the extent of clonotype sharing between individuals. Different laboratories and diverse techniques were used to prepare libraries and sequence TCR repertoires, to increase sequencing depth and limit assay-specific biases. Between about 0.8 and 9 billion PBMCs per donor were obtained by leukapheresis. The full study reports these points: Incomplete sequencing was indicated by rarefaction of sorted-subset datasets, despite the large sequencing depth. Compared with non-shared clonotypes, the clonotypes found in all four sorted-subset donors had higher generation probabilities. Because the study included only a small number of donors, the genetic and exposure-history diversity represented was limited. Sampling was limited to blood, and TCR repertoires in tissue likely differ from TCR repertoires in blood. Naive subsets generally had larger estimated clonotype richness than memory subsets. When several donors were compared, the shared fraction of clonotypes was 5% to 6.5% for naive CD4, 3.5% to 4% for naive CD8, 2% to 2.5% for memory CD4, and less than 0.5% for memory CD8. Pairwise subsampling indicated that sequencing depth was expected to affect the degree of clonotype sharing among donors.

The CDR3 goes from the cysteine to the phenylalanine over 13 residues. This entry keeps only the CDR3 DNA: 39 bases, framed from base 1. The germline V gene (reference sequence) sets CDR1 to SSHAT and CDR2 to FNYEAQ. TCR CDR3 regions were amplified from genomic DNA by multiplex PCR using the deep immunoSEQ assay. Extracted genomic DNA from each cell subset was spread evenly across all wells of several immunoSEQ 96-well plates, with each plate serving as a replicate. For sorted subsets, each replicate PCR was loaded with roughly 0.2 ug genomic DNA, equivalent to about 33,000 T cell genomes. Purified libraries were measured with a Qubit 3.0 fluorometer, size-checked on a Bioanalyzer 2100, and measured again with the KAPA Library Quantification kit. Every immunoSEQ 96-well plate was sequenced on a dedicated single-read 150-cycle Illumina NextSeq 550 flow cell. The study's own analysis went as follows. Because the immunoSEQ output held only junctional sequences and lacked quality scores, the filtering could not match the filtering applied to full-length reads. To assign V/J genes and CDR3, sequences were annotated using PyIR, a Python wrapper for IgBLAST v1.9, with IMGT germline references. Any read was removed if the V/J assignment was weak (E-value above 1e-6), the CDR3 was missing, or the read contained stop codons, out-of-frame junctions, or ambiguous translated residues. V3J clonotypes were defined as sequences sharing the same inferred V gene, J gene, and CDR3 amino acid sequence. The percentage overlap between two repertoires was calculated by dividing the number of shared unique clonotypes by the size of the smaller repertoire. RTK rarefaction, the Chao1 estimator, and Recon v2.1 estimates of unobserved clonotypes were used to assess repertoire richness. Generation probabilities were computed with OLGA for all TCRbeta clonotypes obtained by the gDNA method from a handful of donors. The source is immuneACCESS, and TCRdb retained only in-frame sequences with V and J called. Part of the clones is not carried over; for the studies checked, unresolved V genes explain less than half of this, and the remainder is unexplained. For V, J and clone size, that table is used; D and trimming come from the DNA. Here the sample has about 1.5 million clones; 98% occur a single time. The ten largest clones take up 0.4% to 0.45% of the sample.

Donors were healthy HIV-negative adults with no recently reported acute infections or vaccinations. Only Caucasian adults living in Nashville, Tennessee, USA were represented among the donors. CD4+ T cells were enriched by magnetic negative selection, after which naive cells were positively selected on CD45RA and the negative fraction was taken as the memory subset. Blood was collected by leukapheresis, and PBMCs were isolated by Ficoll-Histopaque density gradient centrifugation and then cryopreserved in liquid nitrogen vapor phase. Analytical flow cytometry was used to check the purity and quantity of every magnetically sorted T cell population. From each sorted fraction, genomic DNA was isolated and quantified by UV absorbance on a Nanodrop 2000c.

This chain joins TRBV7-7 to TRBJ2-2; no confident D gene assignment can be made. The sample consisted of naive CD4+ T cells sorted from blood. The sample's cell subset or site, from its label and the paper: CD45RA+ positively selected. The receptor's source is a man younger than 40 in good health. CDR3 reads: CASSPRFTGELFF. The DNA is TGTGCTAGCAGCCCGCGTTTCACCGGGGAGCTGTTTTTT.